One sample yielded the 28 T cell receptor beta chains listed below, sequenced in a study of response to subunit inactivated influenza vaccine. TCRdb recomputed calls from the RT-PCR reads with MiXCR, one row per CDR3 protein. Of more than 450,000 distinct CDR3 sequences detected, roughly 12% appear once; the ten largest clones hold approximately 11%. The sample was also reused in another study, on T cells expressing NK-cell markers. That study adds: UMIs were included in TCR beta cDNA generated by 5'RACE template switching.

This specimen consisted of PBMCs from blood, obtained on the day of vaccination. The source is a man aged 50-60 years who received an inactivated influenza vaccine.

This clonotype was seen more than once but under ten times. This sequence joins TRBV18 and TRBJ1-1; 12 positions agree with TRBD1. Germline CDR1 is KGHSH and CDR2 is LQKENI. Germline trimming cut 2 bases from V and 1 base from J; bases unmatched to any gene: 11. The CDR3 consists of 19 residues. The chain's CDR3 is CASSPTAGTGGLSNTEAFF. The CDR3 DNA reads TGTGCCAGCTCACCAACAGCCGGGACAGGGGGCCTATCGAACACTGAAGCTTTCTTT.

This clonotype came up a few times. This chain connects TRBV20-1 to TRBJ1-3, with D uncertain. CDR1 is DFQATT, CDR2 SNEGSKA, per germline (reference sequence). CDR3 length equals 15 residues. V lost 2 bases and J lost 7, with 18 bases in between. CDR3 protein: CSARPPGALGNTIYF. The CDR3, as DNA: TGCAGTGCTAGACCCCCCGGCGCCTTGGGGAACACCATATATTTT.

As DNA, the CDR3 is TGTGCCAGCAGCTTAGCTGACCGGGAGCCGTCTAATGAAAAACTGTTTTTT. Protein product: CASSLADREPSNEKLFF. This chain uses TRBV7-9 with TRBJ1-4; no clear D. This CDR3 comprises 17 residues. V lost 0 bases and J lost 3, with 14 bases in between. CDR1 is SEHNR and CDR2 is FQNEAQ in the germline V gene (reference sequence).

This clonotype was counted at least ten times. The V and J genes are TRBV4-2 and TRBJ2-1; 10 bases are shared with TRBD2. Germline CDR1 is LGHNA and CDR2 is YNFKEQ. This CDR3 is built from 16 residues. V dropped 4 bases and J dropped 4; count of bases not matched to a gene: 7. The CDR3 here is CASSPDSGRHYNEQFF. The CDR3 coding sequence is TGTGCCAGCAGCCCAGATAGCGGGAGGCATTACAATGAGCAGTTCTTC.

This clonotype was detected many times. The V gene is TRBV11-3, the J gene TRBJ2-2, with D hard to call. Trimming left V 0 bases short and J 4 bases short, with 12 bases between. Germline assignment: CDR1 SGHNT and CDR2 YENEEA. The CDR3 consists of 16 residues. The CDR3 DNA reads TGTGCCAGCAGCTTAGATCTGGGCACCCGCACCGGGGAGCTGTTTTTT. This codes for CASSLDLGTRTGELFF. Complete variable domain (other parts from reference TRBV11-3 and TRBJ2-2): EAGVVQSPRYKIIEKKQPVAFWCNPISGHNTLYWYLQNLGQGPELLIRYENEEAVDDSQLPKDRFSAERLKGVDSTLKIQPAELGDSAVYLCASSLDLGTRTGELFFGEGSRLTVL.

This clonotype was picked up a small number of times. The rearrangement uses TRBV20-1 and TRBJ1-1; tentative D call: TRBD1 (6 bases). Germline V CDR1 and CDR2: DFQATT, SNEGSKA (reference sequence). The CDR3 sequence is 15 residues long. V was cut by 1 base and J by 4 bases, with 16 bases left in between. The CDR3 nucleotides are TGCAGTGCTAGAGGCCTAGGGGGGGAAGGCACTGAAGCTTTCTTT. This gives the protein CSARGLGGEGTEAFF.

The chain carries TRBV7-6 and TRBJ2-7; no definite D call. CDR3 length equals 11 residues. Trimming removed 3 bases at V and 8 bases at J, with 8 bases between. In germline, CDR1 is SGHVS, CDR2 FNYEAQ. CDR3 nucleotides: TGTGCCAGCAGCTTCGGATTACAGCAGTACTTC. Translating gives CASSFGLQQYF.

CDR3 amino acids: CASSLAGARMAQYF. The DNA of the CDR3 is TGTGCCAGCAGCTTAGCCGGAGCCCGGATGGCCCAGTACTTC. J is TRBJ2-5 and V is TRBV7-2; D is undetermined. The germline CDR1 and CDR2 sequences are SGHTA and FQGNSA. The CDR3 loop spans 14 amino acids. V was shortened by 0 bases and J by 9 bases, with 14 bases between the two germline ends.

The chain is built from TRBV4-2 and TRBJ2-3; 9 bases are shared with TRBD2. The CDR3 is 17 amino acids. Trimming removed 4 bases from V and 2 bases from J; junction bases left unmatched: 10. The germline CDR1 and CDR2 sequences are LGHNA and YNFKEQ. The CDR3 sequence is CASSPRLRLAATDTQYF. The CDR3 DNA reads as TGTGCCAGCAGCCCTAGGCTACGACTAGCGGCCACAGATACGCAGTATTTT.

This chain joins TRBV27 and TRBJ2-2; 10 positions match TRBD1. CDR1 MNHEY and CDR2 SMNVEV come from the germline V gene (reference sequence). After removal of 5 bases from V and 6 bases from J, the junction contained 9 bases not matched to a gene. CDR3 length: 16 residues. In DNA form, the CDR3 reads TGTGCCAGCAGTCCTACCGGGGGGACAGGGGCCGGGGAGCTGTTTTTT. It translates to CASSPTGGTGAGELFF.

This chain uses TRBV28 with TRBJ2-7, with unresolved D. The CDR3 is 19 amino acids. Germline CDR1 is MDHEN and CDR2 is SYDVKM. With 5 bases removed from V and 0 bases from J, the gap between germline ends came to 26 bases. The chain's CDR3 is CASSPQIGRLETRSYEQYF. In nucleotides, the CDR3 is TGTGCCAGCAGTCCACAGATCGGACGGTTAGAGACTCGCTCCTACGAGCAGTACTTC.

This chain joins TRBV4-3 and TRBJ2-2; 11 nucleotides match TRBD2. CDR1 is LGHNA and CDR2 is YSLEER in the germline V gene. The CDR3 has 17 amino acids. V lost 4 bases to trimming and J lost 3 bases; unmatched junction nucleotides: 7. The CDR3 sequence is CASSRVGTSGYTGELFF. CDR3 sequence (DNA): TGCGCCAGCAGCCGAGTCGGGACTAGCGGCTACACCGGGGAGCTGTTTTTT.

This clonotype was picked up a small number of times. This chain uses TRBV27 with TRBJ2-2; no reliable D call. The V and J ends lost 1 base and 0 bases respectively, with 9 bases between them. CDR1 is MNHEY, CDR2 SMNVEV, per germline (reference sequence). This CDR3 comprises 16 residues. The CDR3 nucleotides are TGTGCCAGCAGTTTATTACGGCAGCCGAACACCGGGGAGCTGTTTTTT. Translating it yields CASSLLRQPNTGELFF.

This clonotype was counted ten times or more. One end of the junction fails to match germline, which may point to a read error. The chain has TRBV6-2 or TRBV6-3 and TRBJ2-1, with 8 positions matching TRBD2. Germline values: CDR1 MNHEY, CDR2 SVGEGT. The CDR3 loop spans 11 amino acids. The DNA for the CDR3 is TGTGCCAGCAACGACGGGACTAGTCTAGTCTTC. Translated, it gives CASNDGTSLVF.

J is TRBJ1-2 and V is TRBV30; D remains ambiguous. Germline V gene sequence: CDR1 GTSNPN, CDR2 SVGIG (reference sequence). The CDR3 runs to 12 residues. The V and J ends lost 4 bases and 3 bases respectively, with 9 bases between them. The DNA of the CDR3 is TGTGCCTGGAAAAGTCGGTACTATGGCTACACCTTC. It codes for CAWKSRYYGYTF. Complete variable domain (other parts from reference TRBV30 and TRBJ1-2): SQTIHQWPATLVQPVGSPLSLECTVEGTSNPNLYWYRQAAGRGLQLLFYSVGIGQISSEVPQNLSASRPQDRQFILSSKKLLLSDSGFYLCAWKSRYYGYTFGSGTRLTVV.

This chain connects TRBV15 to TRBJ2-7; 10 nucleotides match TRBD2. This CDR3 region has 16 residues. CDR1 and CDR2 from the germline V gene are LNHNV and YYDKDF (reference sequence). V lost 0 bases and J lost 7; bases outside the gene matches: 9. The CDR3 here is CATSRDALAGAGEQYF. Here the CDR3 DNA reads TGTGCCACCAGCAGAGATGCTCTAGCGGGGGCGGGAGAGCAGTACTTC. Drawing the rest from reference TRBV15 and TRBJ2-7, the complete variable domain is DAMVIQNPRYQVTQFGKPVTLSCSQTLNHNVMYWYQQKSSQAPKLLFHYYDKDFNNEADTPDNFQSRRPNTSFCFLDIRSPGLGDTAMYLCATSRDALAGAGEQYFGPGTRLTVT.

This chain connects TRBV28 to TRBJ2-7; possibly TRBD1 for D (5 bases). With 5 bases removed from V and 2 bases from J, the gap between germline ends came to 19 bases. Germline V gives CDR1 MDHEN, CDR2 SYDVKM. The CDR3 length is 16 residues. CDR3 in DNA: TGTGCCAGCAGTACCCGCATGACAGCATCCCCCTACGAGCAGTACTTC. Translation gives CASSTRMTASPYEQYF.

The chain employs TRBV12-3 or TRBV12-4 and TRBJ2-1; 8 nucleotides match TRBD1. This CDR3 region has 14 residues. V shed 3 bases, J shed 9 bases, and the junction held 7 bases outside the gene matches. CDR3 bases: TGTGCCAGCAGTTTCACAGGGGGGCTCCGTGAGCAGTTCTTC. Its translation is CASSFTGGLREQFF.

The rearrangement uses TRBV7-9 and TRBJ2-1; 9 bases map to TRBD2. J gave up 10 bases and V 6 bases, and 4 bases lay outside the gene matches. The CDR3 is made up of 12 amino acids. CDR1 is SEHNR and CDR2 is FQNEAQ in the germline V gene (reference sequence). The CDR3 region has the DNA TGTGCCAGCAGTCCTAGCGGGAAGGAGCAGTTCTTC. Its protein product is CASSPSGKEQFF.

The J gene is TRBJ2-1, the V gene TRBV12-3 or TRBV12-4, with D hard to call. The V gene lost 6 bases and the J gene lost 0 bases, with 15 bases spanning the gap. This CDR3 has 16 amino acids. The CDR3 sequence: CASRPRADYSYNEQFF. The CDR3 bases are TGTGCCAGCAGGCCCCGGGCCGATTACTCCTACAATGAGCAGTTCTTC.

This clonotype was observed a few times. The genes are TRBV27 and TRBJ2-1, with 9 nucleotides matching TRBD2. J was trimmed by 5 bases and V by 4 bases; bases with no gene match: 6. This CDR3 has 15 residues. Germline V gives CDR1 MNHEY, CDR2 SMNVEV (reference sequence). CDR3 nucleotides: TGTGCCAGCAGTTCGCGGGGGGGAGGAGACAATGAGCAGTTCTTC. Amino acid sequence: CASSSRGGGDNEQFF.

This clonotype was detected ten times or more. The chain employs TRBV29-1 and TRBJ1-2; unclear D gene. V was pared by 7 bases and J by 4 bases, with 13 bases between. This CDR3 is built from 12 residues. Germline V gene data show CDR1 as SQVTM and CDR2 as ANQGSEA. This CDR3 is CSARTDLYGYTF. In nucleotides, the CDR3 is TGCAGCGCTCGGACGGACCTCTATGGCTACACCTTC.

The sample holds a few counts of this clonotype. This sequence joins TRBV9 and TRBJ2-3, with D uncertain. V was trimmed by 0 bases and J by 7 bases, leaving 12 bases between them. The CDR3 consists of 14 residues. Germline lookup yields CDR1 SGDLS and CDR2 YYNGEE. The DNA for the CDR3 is TGTGCCAGCAGCGTAGCTCCGATGGGGAATACGCAGTATTTT. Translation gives CASSVAPMGNTQYF.

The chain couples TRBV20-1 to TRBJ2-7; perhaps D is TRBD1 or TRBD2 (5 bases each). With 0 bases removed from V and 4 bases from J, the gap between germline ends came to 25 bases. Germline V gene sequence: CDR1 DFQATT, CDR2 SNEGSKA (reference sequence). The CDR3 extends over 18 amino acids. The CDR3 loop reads CSARDPSEKGTLVYEQYF. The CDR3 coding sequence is TGCAGTGCTAGAGATCCCTCCGAAAAAGGGACCCTGGTTTACGAGCAGTACTTC.

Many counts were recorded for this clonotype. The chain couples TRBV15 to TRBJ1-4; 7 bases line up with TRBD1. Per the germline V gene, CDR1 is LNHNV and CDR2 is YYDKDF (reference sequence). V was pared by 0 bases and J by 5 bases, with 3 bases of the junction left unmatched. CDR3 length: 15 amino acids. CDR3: CATSRDKGQNEKLFF. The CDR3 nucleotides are TGTGCCACCAGCAGAGATAAGGGACAGAATGAAAAACTGTTTTTT.

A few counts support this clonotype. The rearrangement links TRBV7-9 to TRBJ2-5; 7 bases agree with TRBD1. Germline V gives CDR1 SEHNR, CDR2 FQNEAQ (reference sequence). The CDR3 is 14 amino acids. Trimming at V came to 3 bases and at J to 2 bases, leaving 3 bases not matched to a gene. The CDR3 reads CASSFPTGQETQYF. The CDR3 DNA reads TGTGCCAGCAGCTTCCCGACAGGGCAAGAGACCCAGTACTTC.

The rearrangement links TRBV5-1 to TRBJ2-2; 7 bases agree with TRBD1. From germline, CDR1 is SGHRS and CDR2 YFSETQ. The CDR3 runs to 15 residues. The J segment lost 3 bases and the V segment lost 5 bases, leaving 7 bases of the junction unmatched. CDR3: CASRNTGADTGELFF. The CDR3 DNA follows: TGCGCCAGCAGGAATACAGGGGCTGACACCGGGGAGCTGTTTTTT.

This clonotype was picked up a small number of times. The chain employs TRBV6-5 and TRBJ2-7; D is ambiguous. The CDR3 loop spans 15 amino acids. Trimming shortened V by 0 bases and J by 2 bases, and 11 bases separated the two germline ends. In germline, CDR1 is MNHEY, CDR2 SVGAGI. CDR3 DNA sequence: TGTGCCAGCAGTTACTCTTTGGTCGGCCCCTACGAGCAGTACTTC. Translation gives CASSYSLVGPYEQYF.